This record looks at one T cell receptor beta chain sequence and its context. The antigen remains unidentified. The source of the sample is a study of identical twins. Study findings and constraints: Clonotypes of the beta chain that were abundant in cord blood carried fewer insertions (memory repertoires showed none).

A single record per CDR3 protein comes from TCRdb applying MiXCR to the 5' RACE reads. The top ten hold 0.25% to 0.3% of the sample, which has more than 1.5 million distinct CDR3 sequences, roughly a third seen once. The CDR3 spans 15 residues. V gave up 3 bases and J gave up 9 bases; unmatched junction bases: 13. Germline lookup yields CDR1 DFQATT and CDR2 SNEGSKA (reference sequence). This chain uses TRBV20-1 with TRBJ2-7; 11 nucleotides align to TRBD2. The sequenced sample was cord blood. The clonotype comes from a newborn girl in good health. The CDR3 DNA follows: TGCAGTGCTAGCCGAGGACTAGCGGGTCACGACGGGCAGTACTTC. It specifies CSASRGLAGHDGQYF.